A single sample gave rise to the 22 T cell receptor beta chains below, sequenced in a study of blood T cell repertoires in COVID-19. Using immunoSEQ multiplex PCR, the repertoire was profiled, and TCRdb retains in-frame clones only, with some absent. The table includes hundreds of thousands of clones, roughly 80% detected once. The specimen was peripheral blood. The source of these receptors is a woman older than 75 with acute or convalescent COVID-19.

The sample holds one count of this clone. CDR3 region: CASSVAGGIYNEQFF. The CDR3 DNA reads as TGTGCCAGCAGCGTAGCGGGGGGGATTTACAATGAGCAGTTCTTC. The rearrangement uses TRBV9 and TRBJ2-1, with 8 positions matching TRBD2. The V gene's germline CDR1 is SGDLS and CDR2 YYNGEE. This CDR3 spans 15 amino acids. The ends lost 0 bases at V and 4 bases at J; junction bases unmatched: 3.

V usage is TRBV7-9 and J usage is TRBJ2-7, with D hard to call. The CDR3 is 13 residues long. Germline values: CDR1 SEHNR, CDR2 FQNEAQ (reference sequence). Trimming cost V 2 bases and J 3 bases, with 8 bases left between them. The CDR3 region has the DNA TGTGCCAGCAGCTTATTGACTGGCTACGAGCAGTACTTC. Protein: CASSLLTGYEQYF.

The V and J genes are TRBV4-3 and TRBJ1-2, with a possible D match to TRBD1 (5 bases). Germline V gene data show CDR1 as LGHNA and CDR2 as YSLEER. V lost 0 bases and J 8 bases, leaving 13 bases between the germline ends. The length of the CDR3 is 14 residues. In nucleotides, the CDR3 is TGCGCCAGCAGCCAAGATGGGGGGAGGCGGGGCTACACCTTC. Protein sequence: CASSQDGGRRGYTF.

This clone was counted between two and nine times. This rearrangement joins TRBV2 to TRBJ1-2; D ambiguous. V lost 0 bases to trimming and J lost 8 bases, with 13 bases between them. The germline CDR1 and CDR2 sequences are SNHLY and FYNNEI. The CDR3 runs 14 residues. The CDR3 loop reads CASSEAQREIGYTF. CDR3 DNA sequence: TGTGCCAGCAGTGAAGCGCAAAGGGAGATAGGCTACACCTTC.

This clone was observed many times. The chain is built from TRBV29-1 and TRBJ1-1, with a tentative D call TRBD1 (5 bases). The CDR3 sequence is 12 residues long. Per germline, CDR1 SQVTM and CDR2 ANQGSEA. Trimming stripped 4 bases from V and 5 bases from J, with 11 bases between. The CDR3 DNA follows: TGCAGCGTTGGAAGGGAGGGGACTGAAGCTTTCTTT. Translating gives CSVGREGTEAFF.

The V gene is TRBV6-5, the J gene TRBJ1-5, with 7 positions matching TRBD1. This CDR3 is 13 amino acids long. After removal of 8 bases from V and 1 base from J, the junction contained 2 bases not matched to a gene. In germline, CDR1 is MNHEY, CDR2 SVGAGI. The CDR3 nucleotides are TGTGCCAGCGGGGGACAGAGCAATCAGCCCCAGCATTTT. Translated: CASGGQSNQPQHF.

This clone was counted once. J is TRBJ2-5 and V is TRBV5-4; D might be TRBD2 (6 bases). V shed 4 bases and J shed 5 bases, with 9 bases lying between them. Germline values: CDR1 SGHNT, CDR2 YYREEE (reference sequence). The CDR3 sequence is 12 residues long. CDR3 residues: CASSREIETQYF. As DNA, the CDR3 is TGTGCCAGCAGCCGGGAGATCGAGACCCAGTACTTC.

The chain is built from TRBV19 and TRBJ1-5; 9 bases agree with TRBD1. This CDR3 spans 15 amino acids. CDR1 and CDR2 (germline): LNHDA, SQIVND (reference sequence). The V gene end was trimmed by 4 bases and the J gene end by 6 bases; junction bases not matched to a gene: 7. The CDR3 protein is CASSRDREGGQPQHF. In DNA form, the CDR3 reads TGTGCCAGTAGTAGGGACAGGGAGGGAGGTCAGCCCCAGCATTTT.

CDR3 nucleotide sequence: TGTGCCAGCAGCACGGGACAGGGCGGGGCCGGGGAGCTGTTTTTT. It specifies CASSTGQGGAGELFF. J is TRBJ2-2 and V is TRBV7-9; 9 bases agree with TRBD1. The CDR3 is made up of 15 amino acids. V shed 5 bases and J 6 bases; nucleotides not matched to a gene: 7. Looked up from germline, CDR1 is SEHNR and CDR2 is FQNEAQ (reference sequence).

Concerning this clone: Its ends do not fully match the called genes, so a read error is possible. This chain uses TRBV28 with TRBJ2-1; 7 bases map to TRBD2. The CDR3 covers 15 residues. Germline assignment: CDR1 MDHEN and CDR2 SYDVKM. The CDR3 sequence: CTTSHREAIDNEQFF. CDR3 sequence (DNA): TGCACCACCTCCCACCGGGAGGCCATAGACAATGAGCAGTTCTTC.

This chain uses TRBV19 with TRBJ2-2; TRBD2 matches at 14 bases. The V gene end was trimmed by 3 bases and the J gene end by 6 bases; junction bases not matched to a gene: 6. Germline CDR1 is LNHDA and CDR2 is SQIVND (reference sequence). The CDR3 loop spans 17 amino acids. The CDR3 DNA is TGTGCCAGTAGTATTCTCGGACTAGCGGGAGGTCCCGGGGAGCTGTTTTTT. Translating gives CASSILGLAGGPGELFF. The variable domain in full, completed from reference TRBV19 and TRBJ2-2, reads DGGITQSPKYLFRKEGQNVTLSCEQNLNHDAMYWYRQDPGQGLRLIYYSQIVNDFQKGDIAEGYSVSREKKESFPLTVTSAQKNPTAFYLCASSILGLAGGPGELFFGEGSRLTVL.

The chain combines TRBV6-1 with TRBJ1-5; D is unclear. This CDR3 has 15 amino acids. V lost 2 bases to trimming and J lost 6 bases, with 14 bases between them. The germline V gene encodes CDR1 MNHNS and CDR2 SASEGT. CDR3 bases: TGTGCCAGCAGTGAAATCGGCACGGAGGGTCAGCCCCAGCATTTT. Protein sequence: CASSEIGTEGQPQHF.

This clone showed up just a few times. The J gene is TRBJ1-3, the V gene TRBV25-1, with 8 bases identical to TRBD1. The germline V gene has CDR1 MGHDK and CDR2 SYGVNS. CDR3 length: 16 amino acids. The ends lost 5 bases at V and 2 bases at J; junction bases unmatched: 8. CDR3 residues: CASSLGTGSPGNTIYF. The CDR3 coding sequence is TGTGCCAGCAGTTTAGGGACAGGTTCTCCTGGAAACACCATATATTTT.

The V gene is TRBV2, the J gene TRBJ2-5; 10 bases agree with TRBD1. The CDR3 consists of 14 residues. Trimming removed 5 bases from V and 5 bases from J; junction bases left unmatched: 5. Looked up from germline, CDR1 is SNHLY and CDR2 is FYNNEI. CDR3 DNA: TGTGCCAGCAGTAGGGACAGGGGTTGGGAGACCCAGTACTTC. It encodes CASSRDRGWETQYF.

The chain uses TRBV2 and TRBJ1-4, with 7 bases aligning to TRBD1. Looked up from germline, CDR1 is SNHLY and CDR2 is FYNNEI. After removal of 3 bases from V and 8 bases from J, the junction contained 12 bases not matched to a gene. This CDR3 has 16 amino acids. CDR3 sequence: CASSETPGQLREKLFF. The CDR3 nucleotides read TGTGCCAGCAGTGAGACACCGGGACAGCTTAGGGAAAAACTGTTTTTT.

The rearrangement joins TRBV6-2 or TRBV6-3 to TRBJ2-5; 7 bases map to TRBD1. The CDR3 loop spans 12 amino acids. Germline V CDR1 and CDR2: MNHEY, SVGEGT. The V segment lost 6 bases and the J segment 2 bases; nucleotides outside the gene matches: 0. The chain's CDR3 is CASSRGQETQYF. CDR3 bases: TGTGCCAGCAGCAGGGGGCAAGAGACCCAGTACTTC.

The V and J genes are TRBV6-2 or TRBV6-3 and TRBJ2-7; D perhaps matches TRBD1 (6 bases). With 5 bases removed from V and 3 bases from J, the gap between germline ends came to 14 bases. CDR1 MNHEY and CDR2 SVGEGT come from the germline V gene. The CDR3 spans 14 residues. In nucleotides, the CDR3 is TGTGCCAGCAGTGGTCTCAGGGGATTCTACGAGCAGTACTTC. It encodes CASSGLRGFYEQYF.

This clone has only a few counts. CDR3 in amino acids: CASSLVATVYQETQYF. The CDR3 bases are TGTGCCAGCAGCTTAGTGGCGACAGTGTACCAAGAGACCCAGTACTTC. V and J are TRBV7-8 and TRBJ2-5; the D gene is possibly TRBD1 (5 bases). This CDR3 has 16 amino acids. Germline values: CDR1 SGHVS, CDR2 FQNEAQ. The germline V and J ends were trimmed by 1 base and 0 bases, with 12 bases remaining between them.

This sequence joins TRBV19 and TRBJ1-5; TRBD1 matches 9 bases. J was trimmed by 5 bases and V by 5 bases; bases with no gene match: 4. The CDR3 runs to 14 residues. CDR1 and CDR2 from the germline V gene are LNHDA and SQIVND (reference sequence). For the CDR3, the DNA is TGTGCCAGTAGTTGGAGGGACAGGGATCAGCCCCAGCATTTT. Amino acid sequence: CASSWRDRDQPQHF. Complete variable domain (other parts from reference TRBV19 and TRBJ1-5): DGGITQSPKYLFRKEGQNVTLSCEQNLNHDAMYWYRQDPGQGLRLIYYSQIVNDFQKGDIAEGYSVSREKKESFPLTVTSAQKNPTAFYLCASSWRDRDQPQHFGDGTRLSIL.

This CDR3 is CASSFETGKETQYF. The CDR3, as DNA: TGTGCCAGCAGCTTCGAGACAGGGAAAGAGACCCAGTACTTC. The chain links TRBV7-2 to TRBJ2-5, with 7 bases that match TRBD1. The J segment lost 3 bases and the V segment lost 3 bases, leaving 4 bases of the junction unmatched. This CDR3 is 14 amino acids long. In germline, CDR1 is SGHTA, CDR2 FQGNSA.

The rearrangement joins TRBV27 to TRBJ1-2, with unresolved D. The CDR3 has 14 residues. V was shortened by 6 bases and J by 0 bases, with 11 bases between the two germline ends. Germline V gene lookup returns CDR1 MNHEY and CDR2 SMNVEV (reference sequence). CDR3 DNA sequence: TGTGCCAGCAGCCACAATTCAGCTAACTATGGCTACACCTTC. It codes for CASSHNSANYGYTF.

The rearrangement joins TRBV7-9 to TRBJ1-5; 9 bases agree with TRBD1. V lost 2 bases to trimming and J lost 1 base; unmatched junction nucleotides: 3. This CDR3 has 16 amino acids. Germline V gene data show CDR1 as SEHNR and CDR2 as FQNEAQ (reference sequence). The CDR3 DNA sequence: TGTGCCAGCAGCTTAAACAGGGGGCTCAGCAATCAGCCCCAGCATTTT. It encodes CASSLNRGLSNQPQHF. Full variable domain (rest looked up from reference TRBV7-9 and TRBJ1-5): DTGVSQNPRHKITKRGQNVTFRCDPISEHNRLYWYRQTLGQGPEFLTYFQNEAQLEKSRLLSDRFSAERPKGSFSTLEIQRTEQGDSAMYLCASSLNRGLSNQPQHFGDGTRLSIL.